This T cell receptor (beta chain) was recorded in a study of T cell responses to AZD1222 COVID-19 vaccine. The study's findings and limits: Spike-specific TCR breadth and depth grew following two AZD1222 doses.

The CDR3 is 14 residues long. The junction had 0 bases not matched to a gene; V was cut back by 0 bases and J by 4 bases. CDR1 and CDR2 (germline): LNHNV, YYDKDF (reference sequence). Repertoires were generated with immunoSEQ multiplex PCR, while TCRdb's copy carries only in-frame clones and drops some. This sample has under 150,000 clones; almost 90% occur once, and the top ten carry roughly 1.7%. About this clone: Its target is not known.

This sample comprised peripheral blood, obtained 28 days after the second AZD1222 dose. This TCR was recovered from an adult who received the AZD1222 COVID-19 vaccine. The chain recombines TRBV15 with TRBJ2-3, with TRBD2 identical over 8 bases. The CDR3 loop reads CATSRDGRADTQYF. CDR3 coding DNA: TGTGCCACCAGCAGAGACGGGAGGGCAGATACGCAGTATTTT.